Listed below are T cell receptor beta chains from one sample, sequenced in a study of blood T cell repertoires in COVID-19. Profiled with immunoSEQ multiplex PCR; TCRdb holds only in-frame clones, not every one. The data show 200,000 to 250,000 clones, over 80% seen once. The sequenced sample was peripheral blood. These receptor sequences come from a woman between 70 and 85 years old with active or convalescent COVID-19. Each CDR3 is given with its conserved first and last residue. A D gene is named only where the DNA matches it firmly. Part of the rows lack a size; the others show once, few, many or a class for expanded clones.

D gene | J gene | V gene | clone size | CDR3 DNA | CDR3 protein
- | TRBJ1-4 | TRBV9 | - | TGTGCCAGCAACCGGGTGGTTGGAGAAAAACTGTTTTTT | CASNRVVGEKLFF
- | TRBJ1-1 | TRBV19 | - | TGTGCCAGTAGTACCAGAGGGTATCAGGGGCTGAACACTGAAGCTTTCTTT | CASSTRGYQGLNTEAFF
- | TRBJ1-2 | TRBV12-3/TRBV12-4 | - | TGTGCCAGCAGTTCGGGTTATGGCTACACCTTC | CASSSGYGYTF
TRBD1 | TRBJ2-7 | TRBV5-6 | once | TGTGCCAGCAGCCGAGGGGGTGGGGACAGGGCGACCTACGAGCAGTACTTC | CASSRGGGDRATYEQYF
- | TRBJ2-7 | TRBV12-5 | - | TGTGCTAGTGGTTTGGTACGGGGTAGGAGCCACGAGCAGTACTTC | CASGLVRGRSHEQYF
TRBD1 | TRBJ1-2 | TRBV5-1 | - | TGCGCCAGCAGCTTGTTGGGACAGGACTATGGCTACACCTTC | CASSLLGQDYGYTF
- | TRBJ1-1 | TRBV5-4 | - | TGTGCCAGCAGCTTAGGGGTAATGAACACTGAAGCTTTCTTT | CASSLGVMNTEAFF
- | TRBJ2-3 | TRBV7-2 | once | TGTGCCAGCAGCTTAGACGGGGTGGGGGATACGCAGTATTTT | CASSLDGVGDTQYF
- | TRBJ2-5 | TRBV2 | - | TGTGCCAGCACGGAGTGGTATGGAGAGACCCAGTACTTC | CASTEWYGETQYF
TRBD1 | TRBJ2-2 | TRBV6-5 | - | TGTGCCAGCAGCTATCGACAGGGTAACGGGGAGCTGTTTTTT | CASSYRQGNGELFF
- | TRBJ1-3 | TRBV30 | - | TGTGCCTGGAGTAGGGGGGGAAACACCATATATTTT | CAWSRGGNTIYF
- | TRBJ1-1 | TRBV5-1 | - | TGCGCCAGCAGCCCCTGGGCAGGGGTCGGCACTGAAGCTTTCTTT | CASSPWAGVGTEAFF
- | TRBJ1-2 | TRBV20-1 | - | TGCAGTGCTACATTTAGCTATGGCTACACCTTC | CSATFSYGYTF
TRBD1 | TRBJ1-3 | TRBV5-4 | once | TGTGCCAGCAGCTCTCGACAGGGAGGCCTCTCTGGAAACACCATATATTTT | CASSSRQGGLSGNTIYF
- | TRBJ1-4 | TRBV28 | - | TGTGCCAGCAGTTTGGATAGGGAGGGAAAACTGTTTTTT | CASSLDREGKLFF
TRBD1 | TRBJ1-6 | TRBV4-2 | - | TGTGCCAGCAGCCCGTTGGGGGACAGGGGGCGCAATAATTCACCCCTCCACTTT | CASSPLGDRGRNNSPLHF
TRBD1 | TRBJ1-1 | TRBV28 | once | TGTGCCAGCAGTCCAGGGGGGCAGAGCACTGAAGCTTTCTTT | CASSPGGQSTEAFF
TRBD1 | TRBJ2-7 | TRBV2 | - | TGTGCCAGCAGTCGGGACAGGGCCGGTGGGACTTCCCCCTCTGAGCAGTACTTC | CASSRDRAGGTSPSEQYF
TRBD1 | TRBJ1-1 | TRBV20-1 | - | TGCAGTGCGAGACAGGGCTCTGAAGCTTTCTTT | CSARQGSEAFF